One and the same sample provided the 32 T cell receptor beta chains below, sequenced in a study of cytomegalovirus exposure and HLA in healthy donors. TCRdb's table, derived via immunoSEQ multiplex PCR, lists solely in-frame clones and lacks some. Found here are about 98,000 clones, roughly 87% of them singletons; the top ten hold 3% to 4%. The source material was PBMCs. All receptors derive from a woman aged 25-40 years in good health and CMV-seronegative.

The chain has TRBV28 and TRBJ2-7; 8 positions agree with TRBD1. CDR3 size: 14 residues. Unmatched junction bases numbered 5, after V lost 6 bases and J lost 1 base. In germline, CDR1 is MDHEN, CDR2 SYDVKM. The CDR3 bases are TGTGCCAGCAGACGACAGGGGTCATCCTACGAGCAGTACTTC. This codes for CASRRQGSSYEQYF.

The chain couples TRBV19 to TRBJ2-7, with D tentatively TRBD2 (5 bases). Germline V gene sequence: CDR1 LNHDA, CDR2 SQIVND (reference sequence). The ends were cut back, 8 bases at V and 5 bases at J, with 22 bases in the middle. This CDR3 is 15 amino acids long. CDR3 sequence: CASEGVAGTRNEQYF. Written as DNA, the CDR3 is TGTGCCAGTGAGGGCGTGGCGGGCACAAGGAACGAGCAGTACTTC.

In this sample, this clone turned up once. CDR3 in DNA: TGTGCCAGCAGCTCAGAGCGGGATTGGATCGGGGAGCTGTTTTTT. Translation: CASSSERDWIGELFF. The V call is TRBV7-9, the J call TRBJ2-2, with 7 bases that match TRBD2. V dropped 4 bases and J dropped 7; count of bases not matched to a gene: 9. Germline V lookup: CDR1 SEHNR, CDR2 FQNEAQ (reference sequence). There are 15 residues in the CDR3.

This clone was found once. CDR3 sequence reads: CASCWGQGGTGELFF. DNA of the CDR3: TGTGCCAGCTGTTGGGGACAAGGGGGCACCGGGGAGCTGTTTTTT. The chain has TRBV6-4 and TRBJ2-2, with a tentative D call TRBD1 (6 bases). The CDR3 consists of 15 residues. Looked up from germline, CDR1 is MRHNA and CDR2 is SNTAGT. Trimming left V 8 bases short and J 4 bases short, with 17 bases between.

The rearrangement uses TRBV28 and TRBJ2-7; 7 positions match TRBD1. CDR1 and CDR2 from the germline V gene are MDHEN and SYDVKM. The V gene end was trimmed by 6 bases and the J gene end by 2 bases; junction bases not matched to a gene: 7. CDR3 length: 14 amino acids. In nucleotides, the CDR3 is TGTGCCAGCAGCTCCCCAGGGGGACCCTACGAGCAGTACTTC. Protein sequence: CASSSPGGPYEQYF.

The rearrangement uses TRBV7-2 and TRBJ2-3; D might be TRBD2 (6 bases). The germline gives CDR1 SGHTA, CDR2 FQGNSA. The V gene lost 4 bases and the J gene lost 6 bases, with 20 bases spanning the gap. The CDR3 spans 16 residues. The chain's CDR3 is CASSSYSGRIFDTQYF. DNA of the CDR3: TGTGCCAGCAGCTCTTATAGCGGCAGAATATTCGATACGCAGTATTTT.

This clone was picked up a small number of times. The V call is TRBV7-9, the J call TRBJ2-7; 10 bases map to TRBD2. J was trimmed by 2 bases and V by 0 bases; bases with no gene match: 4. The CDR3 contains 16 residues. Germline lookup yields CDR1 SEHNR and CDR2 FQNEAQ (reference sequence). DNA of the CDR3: TGTGCCAGCAGCTTAGCACTAGCGGGGACCCCCTACGAGCAGTACTTC. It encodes CASSLALAGTPYEQYF.

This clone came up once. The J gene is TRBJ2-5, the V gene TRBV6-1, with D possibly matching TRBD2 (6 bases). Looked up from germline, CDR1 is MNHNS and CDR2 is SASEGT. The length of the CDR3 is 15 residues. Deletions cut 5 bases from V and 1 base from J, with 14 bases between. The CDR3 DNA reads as TGTGCCAGCAGTTCCTTTTCCGGGAGCCAAGAGACCCAGTACTTC. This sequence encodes CASSSFSGSQETQYF.

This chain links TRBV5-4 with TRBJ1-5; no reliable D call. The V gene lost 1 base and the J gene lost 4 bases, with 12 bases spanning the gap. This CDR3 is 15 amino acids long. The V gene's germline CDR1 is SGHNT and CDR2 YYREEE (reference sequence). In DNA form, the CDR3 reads TGTGCCAGCAGCTTGTTTGGGCAATTTAATCAGCCCCAGCATTTT. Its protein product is CASSLFGQFNQPQHF.

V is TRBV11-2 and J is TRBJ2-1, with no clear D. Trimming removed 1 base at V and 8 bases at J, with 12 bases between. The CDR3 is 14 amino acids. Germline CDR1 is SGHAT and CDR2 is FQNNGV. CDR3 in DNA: TGTGCCAGCAGCTTAGTAGTCCCTCCCGATGAGCAGTTCTTC. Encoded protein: CASSLVVPPDEQFF.

For the CDR3, the DNA is TGTGCCAGCAGCGGGAGACAGGGAAGCTACGAGCAGTACTTC. This gives the protein CASSGRQGSYEQYF. V usage is TRBV5-5 and J usage is TRBJ2-7; 7 nucleotides agree with TRBD1. The ends lost 4 bases at V and 3 bases at J; junction bases unmatched: 7. The CDR3 spans 14 residues. Germline V gene data show CDR1 as SGHKS and CDR2 as YYEKEE (reference sequence).

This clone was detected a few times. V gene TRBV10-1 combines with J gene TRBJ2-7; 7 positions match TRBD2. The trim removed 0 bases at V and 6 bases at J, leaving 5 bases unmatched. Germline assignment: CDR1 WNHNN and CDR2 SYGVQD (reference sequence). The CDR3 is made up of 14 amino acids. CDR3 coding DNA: TGCGCCAGCAGTGAGTCTGGGAGGGGCGCCGAGCAGTACTTC. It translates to CASSESGRGAEQYF.

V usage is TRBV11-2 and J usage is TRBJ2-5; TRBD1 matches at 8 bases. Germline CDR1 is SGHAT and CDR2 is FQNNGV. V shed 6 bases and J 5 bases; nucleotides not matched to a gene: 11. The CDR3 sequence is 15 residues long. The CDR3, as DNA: TGTGCCAGCAGACGAACAGGACAGGGACCGGAGACCCAGTACTTC. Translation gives CASRRTGQGPETQYF.

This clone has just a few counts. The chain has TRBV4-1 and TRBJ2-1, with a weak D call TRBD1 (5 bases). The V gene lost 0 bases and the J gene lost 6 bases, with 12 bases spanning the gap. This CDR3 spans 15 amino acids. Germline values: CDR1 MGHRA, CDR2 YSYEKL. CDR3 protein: CASSQDRGSGNEQFF. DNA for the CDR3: TGCGCCAGCAGCCAAGATAGGGGATCGGGCAATGAGCAGTTCTTC.

Here the CDR3 DNA reads TGTGCCAGCAGCTTAGTCCGAGGTTATGGCTACACCTTC. It codes for CASSLVRGYGYTF. V usage is TRBV7-9 and J usage is TRBJ1-2; D gene uncertain. The CDR3 is 13 residues long. Germline assignment: CDR1 SEHNR and CDR2 FQNEAQ (reference sequence). Trimming stripped 1 base from V and 5 bases from J, with 8 bases between.

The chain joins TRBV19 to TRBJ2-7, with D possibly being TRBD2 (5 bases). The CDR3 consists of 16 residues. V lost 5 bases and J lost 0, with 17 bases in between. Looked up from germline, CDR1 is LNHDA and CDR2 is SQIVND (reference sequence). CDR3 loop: CASSPRTFSTSYEQYF. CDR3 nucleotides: TGTGCCAGTAGTCCTCGGACTTTTTCTACCTCCTACGAGCAGTACTTC.

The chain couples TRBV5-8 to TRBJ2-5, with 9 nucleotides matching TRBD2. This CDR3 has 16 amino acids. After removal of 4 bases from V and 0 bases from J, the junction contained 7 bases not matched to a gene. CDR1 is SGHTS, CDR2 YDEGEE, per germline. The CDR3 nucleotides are TGTGCCAGCAGCCCCGGGGTAGCGGGGGACCAAGAGACCCAGTACTTC. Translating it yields CASSPGVAGDQETQYF.

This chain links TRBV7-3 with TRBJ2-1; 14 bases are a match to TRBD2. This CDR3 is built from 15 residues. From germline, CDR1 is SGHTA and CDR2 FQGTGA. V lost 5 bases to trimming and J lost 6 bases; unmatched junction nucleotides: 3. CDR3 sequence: CASSTGLAGVNEQFF. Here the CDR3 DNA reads TGTGCCAGCAGCACGGGACTAGCGGGAGTCAATGAGCAGTTCTTC. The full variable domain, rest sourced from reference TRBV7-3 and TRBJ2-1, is GAGVSQTPSNKVTEKGKYVELRCDPISGHTALYWYRQSLGQGPEFLIYFQGTGAADDSGLPNDRFFAVRPEGSVSTLKIQRTERGDSAVYLCASSTGLAGVNEQFFGPGTRLTVL.

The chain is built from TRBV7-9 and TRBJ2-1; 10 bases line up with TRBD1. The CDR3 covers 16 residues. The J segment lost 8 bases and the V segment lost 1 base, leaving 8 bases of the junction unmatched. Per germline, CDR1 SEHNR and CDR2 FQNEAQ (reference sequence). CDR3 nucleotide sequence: TGTGCCAGCAGCTTAGAGGACAGGGGGAGTAGGTATGAGCAGTTCTTC. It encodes CASSLEDRGSRYEQFF. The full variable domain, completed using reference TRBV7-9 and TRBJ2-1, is DTGVSQNPRHKITKRGQNVTFRCDPISEHNRLYWYRQTLGQGPEFLTYFQNEAQLEKSRLLSDRFSAERPKGSFSTLEIQRTEQGDSAMYLCASSLEDRGSRYEQFFGPGTRLTVL.

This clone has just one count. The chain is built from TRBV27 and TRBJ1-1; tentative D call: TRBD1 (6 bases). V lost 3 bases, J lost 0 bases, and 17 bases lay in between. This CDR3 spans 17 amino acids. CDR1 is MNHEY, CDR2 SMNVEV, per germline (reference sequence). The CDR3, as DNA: TGTGCCAGCAGTTTCGACGGATTGGGGGCCATGAACACTGAAGCTTTCTTT. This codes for CASSFDGLGAMNTEAFF.

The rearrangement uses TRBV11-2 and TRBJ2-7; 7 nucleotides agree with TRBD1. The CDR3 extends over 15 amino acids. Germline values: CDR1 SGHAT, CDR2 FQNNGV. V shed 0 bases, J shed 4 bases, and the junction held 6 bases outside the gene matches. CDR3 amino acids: CASSLEGQNFYEQYF. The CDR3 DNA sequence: TGTGCCAGCAGCTTAGAGGGACAGAACTTTTACGAGCAGTACTTC.

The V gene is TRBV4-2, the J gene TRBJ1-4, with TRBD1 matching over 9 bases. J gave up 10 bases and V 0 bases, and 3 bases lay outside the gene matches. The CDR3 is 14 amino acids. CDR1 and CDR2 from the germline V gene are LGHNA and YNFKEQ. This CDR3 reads CASSQDADRGKLFF. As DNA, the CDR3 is TGTGCCAGCAGCCAAGATGCGGACAGGGGAAAACTGTTTTTT.

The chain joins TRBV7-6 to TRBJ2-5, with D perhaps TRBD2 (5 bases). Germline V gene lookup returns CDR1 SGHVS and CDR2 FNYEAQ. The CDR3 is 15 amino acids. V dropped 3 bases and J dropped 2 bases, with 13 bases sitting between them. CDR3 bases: TGTGCCAGCAGCTTCTGGACTGGTCATCAAGAGACCCAGTACTTC. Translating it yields CASSFWTGHQETQYF.

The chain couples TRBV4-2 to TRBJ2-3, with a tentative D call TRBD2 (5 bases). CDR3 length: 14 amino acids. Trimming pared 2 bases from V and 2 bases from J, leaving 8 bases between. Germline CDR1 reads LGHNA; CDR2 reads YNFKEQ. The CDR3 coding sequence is TGTGCCAGCAGCCAAAACCGGGACACAGATACGCAGTATTTT. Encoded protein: CASSQNRDTDTQYF.

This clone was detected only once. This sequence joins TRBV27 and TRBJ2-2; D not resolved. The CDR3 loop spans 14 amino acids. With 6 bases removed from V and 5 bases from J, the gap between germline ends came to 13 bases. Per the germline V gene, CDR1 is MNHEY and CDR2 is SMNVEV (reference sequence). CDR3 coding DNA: TGTGCCAGCAGCCTGGGTGCCGGGACCGGGGAGCTGTTTTTT. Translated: CASSLGAGTGELFF.

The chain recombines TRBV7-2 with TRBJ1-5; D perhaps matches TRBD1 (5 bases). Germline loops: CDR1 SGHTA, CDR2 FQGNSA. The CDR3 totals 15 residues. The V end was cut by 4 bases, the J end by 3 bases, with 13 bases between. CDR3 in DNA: TGTGCCAGCAGCTCCGATGGGGCCTTCAATCAGCCCCAGCATTTT. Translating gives CASSSDGAFNQPQHF.

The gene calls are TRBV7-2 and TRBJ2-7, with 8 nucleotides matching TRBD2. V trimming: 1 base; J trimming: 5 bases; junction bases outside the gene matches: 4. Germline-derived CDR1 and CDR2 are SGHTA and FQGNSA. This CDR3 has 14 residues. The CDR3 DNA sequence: TGTGCCAGCAGCTTAGTCGGGAGGGTCCACGAGCAGTACTTC. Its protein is CASSLVGRVHEQYF.

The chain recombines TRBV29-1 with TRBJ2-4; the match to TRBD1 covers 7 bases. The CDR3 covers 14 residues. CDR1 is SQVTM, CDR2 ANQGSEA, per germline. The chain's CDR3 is CSVKGGLTKNIQYF. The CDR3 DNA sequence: TGCAGTGTGAAAGGGGGCCTGACCAAAAACATTCAGTACTTC. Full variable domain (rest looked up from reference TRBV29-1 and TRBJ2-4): SAVISQKPSRDICQRGTSLTIQCQVDSQVTMMFWYRQQPGQSLTLIATANQGSEATYESGFVIDKFPISRPNLTFSTLTVSNMSPEDSSIYLCSVKGGLTKNIQYFGAGTRLSVL.

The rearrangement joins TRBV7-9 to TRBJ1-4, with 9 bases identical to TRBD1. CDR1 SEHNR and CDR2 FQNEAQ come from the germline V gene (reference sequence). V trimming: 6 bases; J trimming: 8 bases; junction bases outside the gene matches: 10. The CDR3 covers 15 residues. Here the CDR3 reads CASRSPGTGMEKLFF. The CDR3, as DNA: TGTGCCAGCAGATCTCCCGGGACAGGGATGGAAAAACTGTTTTTT.

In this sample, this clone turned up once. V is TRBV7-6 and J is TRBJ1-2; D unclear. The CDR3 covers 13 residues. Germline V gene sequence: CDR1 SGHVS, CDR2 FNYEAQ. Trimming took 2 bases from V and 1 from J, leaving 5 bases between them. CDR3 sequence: CASSLTVNYGYTF. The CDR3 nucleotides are TGTGCCAGCAGCTTAACAGTTAACTATGGCTACACCTTC. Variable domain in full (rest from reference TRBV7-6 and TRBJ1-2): GAGVSQSPRYKVTKRGQDVALRCDPISGHVSLYWYRQALGQGPEFLTYFNYEAQQDKSGLPNDRFSAERPEGSISTLTIQRTEQRDSAMYRCASSLTVNYGYTFGSGTRLTVV.

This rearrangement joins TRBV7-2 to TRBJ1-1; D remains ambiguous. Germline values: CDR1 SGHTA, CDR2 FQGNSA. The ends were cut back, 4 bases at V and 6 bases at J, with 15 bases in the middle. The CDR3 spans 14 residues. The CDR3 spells CASSYAVLWAEAFF. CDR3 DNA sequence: TGTGCCAGCAGCTACGCGGTCCTTTGGGCTGAAGCTTTCTTT.

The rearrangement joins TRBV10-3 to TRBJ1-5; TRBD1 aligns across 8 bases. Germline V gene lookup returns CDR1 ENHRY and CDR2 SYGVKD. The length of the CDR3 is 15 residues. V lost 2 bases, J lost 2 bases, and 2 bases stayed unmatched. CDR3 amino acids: CAISEATGGNQPQHF. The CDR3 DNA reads TGTGCCATCAGTGAGGCGACAGGGGGCAATCAGCCCCAGCATTTT.